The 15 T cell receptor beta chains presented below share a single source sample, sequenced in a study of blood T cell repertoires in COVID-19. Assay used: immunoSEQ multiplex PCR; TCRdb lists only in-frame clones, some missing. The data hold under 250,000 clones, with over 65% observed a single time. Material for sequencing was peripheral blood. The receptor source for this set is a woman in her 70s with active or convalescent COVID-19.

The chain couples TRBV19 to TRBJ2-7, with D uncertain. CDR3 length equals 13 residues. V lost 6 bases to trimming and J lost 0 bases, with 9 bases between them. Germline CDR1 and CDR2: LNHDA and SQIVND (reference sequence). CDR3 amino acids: CASSPLSSYEQYF. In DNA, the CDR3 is TGTGCCAGTAGCCCCCTGAGCTCCTACGAGCAGTACTTC.

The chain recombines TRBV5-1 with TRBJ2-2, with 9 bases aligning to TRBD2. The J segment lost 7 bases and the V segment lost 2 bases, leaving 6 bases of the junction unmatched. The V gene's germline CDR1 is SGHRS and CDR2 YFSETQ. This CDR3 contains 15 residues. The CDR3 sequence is CASSFASGDYGELFF. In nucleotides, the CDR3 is TGCGCCAGCAGCTTTGCTAGCGGGGATTACGGGGAGCTGTTTTTT.

CDR3 sequence: CATSPGTAHYNEQFF. The CDR3 nucleotides read TGTGCCACCAGCCCCGGGACAGCTCACTACAATGAGCAGTTCTTC. J is TRBJ2-1 and V is TRBV24-1; TRBD1 aligns across 7 bases. Germline CDR1 is KGHDR and CDR2 is SFDVKD. The trim removed 7 bases at V and 3 bases at J, leaving 8 bases unmatched. The CDR3 has 15 amino acids.

CDR3 bases: TGTGCCAGCAGACCTAGCGCAACCTACGAGCAGTACTTC. Its protein product is CASRPSATYEQYF. The rearrangement uses TRBV6-5 and TRBJ2-7; tentatively, D is TRBD2 (6 bases). Trimming removed 6 bases at V and 2 bases at J, with 11 bases between. This CDR3 is 13 amino acids long. CDR1 and CDR2 (germline): MNHEY, SVGAGI.

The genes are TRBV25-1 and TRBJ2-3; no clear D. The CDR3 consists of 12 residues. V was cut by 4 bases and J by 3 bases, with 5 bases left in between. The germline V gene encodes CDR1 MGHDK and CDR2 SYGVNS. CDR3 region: CASSVGTDTQYF. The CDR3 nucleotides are TGTGCCAGCAGTGTCGGGACAGATACGCAGTATTTT.

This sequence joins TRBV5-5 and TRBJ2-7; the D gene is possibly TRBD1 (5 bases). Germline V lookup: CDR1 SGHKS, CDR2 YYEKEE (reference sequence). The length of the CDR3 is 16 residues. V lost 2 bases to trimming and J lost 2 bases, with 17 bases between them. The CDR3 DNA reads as TGTGCCAGCAGCTTAAGGGGCGAAGGGTACACCTACGAGCAGTACTTC. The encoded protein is CASSLRGEGYTYEQYF.

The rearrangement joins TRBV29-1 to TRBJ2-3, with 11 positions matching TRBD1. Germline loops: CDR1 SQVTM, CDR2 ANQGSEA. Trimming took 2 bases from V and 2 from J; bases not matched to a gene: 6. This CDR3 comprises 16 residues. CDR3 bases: TGCAGCGTTGAAATGGGGACAGGGGGTTACACAGATACGCAGTATTTT. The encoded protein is CSVEMGTGGYTDTQYF.

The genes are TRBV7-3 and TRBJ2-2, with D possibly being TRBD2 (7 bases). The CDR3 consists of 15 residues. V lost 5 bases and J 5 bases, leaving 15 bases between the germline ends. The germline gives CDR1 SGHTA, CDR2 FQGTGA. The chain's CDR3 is CASSRGAPGTGELFF. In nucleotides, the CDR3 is TGTGCCAGCAGCCGGGGGGCCCCGGGGACCGGGGAGCTGTTTTTT.

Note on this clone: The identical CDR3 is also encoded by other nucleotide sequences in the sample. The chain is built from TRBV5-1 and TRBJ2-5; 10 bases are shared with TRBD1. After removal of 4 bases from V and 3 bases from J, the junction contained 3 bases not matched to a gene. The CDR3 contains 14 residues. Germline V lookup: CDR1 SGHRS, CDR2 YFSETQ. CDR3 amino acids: CASSLGTGEETQYF. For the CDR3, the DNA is TGCGCCAGCAGCCTAGGGACAGGGGAAGAGACCCAGTACTTC. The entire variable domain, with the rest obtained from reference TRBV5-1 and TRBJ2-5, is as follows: KAGVTQTPRYLIKTRGQQVTLSCSPISGHRSVSWYQQTPGQGLQFLFEYFSETQRNKGNFPGRFSGRQFSNSRSEMNVSTLELGDSALYLCASSLGTGEETQYFGPGTRLLVL.

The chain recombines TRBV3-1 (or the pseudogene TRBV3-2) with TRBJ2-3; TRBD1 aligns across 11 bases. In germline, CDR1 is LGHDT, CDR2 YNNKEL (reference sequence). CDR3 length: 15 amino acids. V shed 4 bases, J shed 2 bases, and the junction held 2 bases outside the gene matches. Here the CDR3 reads CASSPGQGDTDTQYF. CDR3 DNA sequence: TGTGCCAGCAGCCCGGGACAGGGGGACACAGATACGCAGTATTTT.

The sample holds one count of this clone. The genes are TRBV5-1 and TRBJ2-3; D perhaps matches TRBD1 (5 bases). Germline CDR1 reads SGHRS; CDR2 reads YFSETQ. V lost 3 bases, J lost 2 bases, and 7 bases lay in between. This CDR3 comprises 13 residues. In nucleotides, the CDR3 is TGCGCCAGCAGCTCGGACAACACAGATACGCAGTATTTT. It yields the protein CASSSDNTDTQYF. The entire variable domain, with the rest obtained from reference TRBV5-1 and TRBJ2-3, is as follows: KAGVTQTPRYLIKTRGQQVTLSCSPISGHRSVSWYQQTPGQGLQFLFEYFSETQRNKGNFPGRFSGRQFSNSRSEMNVSTLELGDSALYLCASSSDNTDTQYFGPGTRLTVL.

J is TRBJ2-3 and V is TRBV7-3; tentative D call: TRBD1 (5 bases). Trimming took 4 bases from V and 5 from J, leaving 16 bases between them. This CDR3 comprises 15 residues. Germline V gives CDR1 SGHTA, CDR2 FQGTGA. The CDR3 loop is CASSSYPPGIDTQYF. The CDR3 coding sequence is TGTGCCAGCAGCTCGTACCCCCCAGGGATAGATACGCAGTATTTT.

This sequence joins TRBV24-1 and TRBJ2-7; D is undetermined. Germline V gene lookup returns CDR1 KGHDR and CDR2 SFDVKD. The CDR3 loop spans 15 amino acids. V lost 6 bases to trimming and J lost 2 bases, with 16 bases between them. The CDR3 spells CATSTPEVSPYEQYF. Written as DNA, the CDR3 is TGTGCCACCAGTACTCCTGAGGTTTCTCCCTACGAGCAGTACTTC.

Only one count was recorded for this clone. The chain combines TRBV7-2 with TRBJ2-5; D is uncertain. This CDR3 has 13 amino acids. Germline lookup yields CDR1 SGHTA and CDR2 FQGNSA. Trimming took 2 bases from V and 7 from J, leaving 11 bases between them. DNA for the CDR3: TGTGCCAGCAGCTTAACTCCGCCAGGGACCCAGTACTTC. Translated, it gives CASSLTPPGTQYF.

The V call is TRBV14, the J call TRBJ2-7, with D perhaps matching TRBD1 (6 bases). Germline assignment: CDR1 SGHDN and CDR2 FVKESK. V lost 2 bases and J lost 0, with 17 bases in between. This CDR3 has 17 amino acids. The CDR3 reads CASSQQKGTSLSYEQYF. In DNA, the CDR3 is TGTGCCAGCAGCCAACAAAAAGGGACATCTCTCTCCTACGAGCAGTACTTC.